One sample yielded the 14 T cell receptor beta chains listed below, sequenced in a study of shared clonotypes between healthy human individuals. Libraries were prepared by immunoSEQ multiplex PCR; TCRdb keeps only in-frame clonotypes and omits some of them. This sample yields more than 2 million clones, of which more than 90% are seen a single time; roughly 0.13% belongs to the top ten. What was sequenced was naive CD4+ T cells sorted from blood. Documented subset: CD45RA+ positively selected. These receptors were obtained from a man younger than 35 in good health.

This chain connects TRBV7-6 to TRBJ2-3; 7 nucleotides match TRBD2. The V segment lost 3 bases and the J segment 2 bases; nucleotides outside the gene matches: 8. The germline gives CDR1 SGHVS, CDR2 FNYEAQ. The CDR3 is 16 residues long. The CDR3, as DNA: TGTGCCAGCAGCTTCGGACTAGTTGACAACACAGATACGCAGTATTTT. As protein: CASSFGLVDNTDTQYF.

This chain connects TRBV7-2 to TRBJ2-1, with 12 bases fitting TRBD2. Germline V gives CDR1 SGHTA, CDR2 FQGNSA. The CDR3 is 15 amino acids. The V gene end was trimmed by 3 bases and the J gene end by 9 bases; junction bases not matched to a gene: 6. The CDR3 DNA reads TGTGCCAGCAGCTTCCGACTAGCGGGAGAGGTTGAGCAGTTCTTC. Its translation is CASSFRLAGEVEQFF.

This rearrangement joins TRBV6-1 to TRBJ1-1; D is ambiguous. V was trimmed by 3 bases and J by 4 bases, leaving 12 bases between them. In germline, CDR1 is MNHNS, CDR2 SASEGT. The CDR3 has 14 residues. CDR3 amino acids: CASSDNSVGTEAFF. The CDR3, as DNA: TGTGCCAGCAGTGATAACAGTGTGGGCACTGAAGCTTTCTTT.

V and J are TRBV6-5 and TRBJ1-3; D is unclear. Trimming cost V 0 bases and J 0 bases, with 9 bases left between them. The CDR3 runs to 16 residues. Germline V CDR1 and CDR2: MNHEY, SVGAGI. This chain's CDR3 is CASSYSAASSGNTIYF. In DNA form, the CDR3 reads TGTGCCAGCAGTTACTCGGCAGCTAGCTCTGGAAACACCATATATTTT.

About this clone: This CDR3 is also generated by other DNA sequences in the sample. The rearrangement joins TRBV6-5 to TRBJ2-3, with D perhaps matching TRBD2 (6 bases). The CDR3 loop spans 12 amino acids. Germline V gives CDR1 MNHEY, CDR2 SVGAGI. V dropped 6 bases and J dropped 6 bases, with 10 bases sitting between them. Written as DNA, the CDR3 is TGTGCCAGCAGCTATGCGGGGGATACGCAGTATTTT. It is translated as CASSYAGDTQYF.

This clone was found once. The chain uses TRBV12-2 and TRBJ2-7. TRBV12-2 is labeled a pseudogene. The CDR3 consists of 15 residues. The CDR3 loop reads CASRLKPVNSYEQYF. CDR3 sequence (DNA): TGTGCAAGTCGCCTAAAGCCAGTTAATTCCTACGAGCAGTACTTC.

The chain uses TRBV7-9 and TRBJ2-2, with D possibly called TRBD1 or TRBD2 (5 bases each). The CDR3 is made up of 15 amino acids. Trimming cost V 7 bases and J 1 base, with 13 bases left between them. Germline V lookup: CDR1 SEHNR, CDR2 FQNEAQ (reference sequence). CDR3 residues: CASITGTMNTGELFF. The CDR3 DNA reads as TGTGCCAGCATCACCGGGACGATGAACACCGGGGAGCTGTTTTTT.

This chain uses TRBV10-3 with TRBJ2-3; TRBD2 agrees at 13 bases. Germline CDR1 is ENHRY and CDR2 is SYGVKD. V lost 4 bases and J lost 4; bases outside the gene matches: 11. The CDR3 has 18 residues. The CDR3 DNA sequence: TGTGCCATCAGTGGGACTAGCGGGAGTTCGGTTAGGGCAGATACGCAGTATTTT. Encoded protein: CAISGTSGSSVRADTQYF.

The rearrangement uses TRBV27 and TRBJ1-5, with a tentative D call TRBD1 (6 bases). The V gene lost 7 bases and the J gene lost 2 bases, with 15 bases spanning the gap. Germline lookup yields CDR1 MNHEY and CDR2 SMNVEV (reference sequence). CDR3 length: 15 amino acids. CDR3 coding DNA: TGTGCCAGCACGTCTAACAGGGACGGCAATCAGCCCCAGCATTTT. Protein sequence: CASTSNRDGNQPQHF.

This chain connects TRBV21-1 to TRBJ1-6; the table's D call TRBD1 went unverified against the DNA. TRBV21-1 is a pseudogene segment. This CDR3 contains 15 residues. The CDR3 DNA is TGTGCCAGCAACCCGACAGGGGACTATAATTCACCCCTCCACTTT. This gives the protein CASNPTGDYNSPLHF.

This rearrangement joins TRBV30 to TRBJ1-2, with D maybe TRBD1 (6 bases). The CDR3 contains 13 residues. Looked up from germline, CDR1 is GTSNPN and CDR2 is SVGIG (reference sequence). Trimming cost V 3 bases and J 7 bases, with 15 bases left between them. CDR3 residues: CAWSPGGGGGYTF. CDR3 DNA: TGTGCCTGGAGCCCGGGAGGGGGAGGTGGCTACACCTTC. The full variable domain, its missing parts supplied by reference TRBV30 and TRBJ1-2, is SQTIHQWPATLVQPVGSPLSLECTVEGTSNPNLYWYRQAAGRGLQLLFYSVGIGQISSEVPQNLSASRPQDRQFILSSKKLLLSDSGFYLCAWSPGGGGGYTFGSGTRLTVV.

The rearrangement uses TRBV9 and TRBJ2-2, with 7 nucleotides matching TRBD1. The CDR3 is 16 residues long. From germline, CDR1 is SGDLS and CDR2 YYNGEE. The ends lost 0 bases at V and 6 bases at J; junction bases unmatched: 8. The CDR3 DNA reads TGTGCCAGCAGCGTAGTAGGGGGCCAAGGCCCCGGGGAGCTGTTTTTT. Encoded protein: CASSVVGGQGPGELFF.

The J gene is TRBJ2-1, the V gene TRBV27, with 12 bases identical to TRBD2. This CDR3 is built from 16 residues. Trimming at V came to 7 bases and at J to 5 bases, leaving 9 bases not matched to a gene. The V gene's germline CDR1 is MNHEY and CDR2 SMNVEV (reference sequence). The CDR3 DNA is TGTGCCAGCACTACAATCAGACTAGCGGGAGACAATGAGCAGTTCTTC. Its protein is CASTTIRLAGDNEQFF.

V usage is TRBV27 and J usage is TRBJ2-7, with D perhaps matching TRBD2 (6 bases). The CDR3 runs 14 residues. The germline V gene encodes CDR1 MNHEY and CDR2 SMNVEV (reference sequence). V shed 8 bases and J shed 3 bases, with 17 bases lying between them. The CDR3 loop reads CASASHNGGYEQYF. Written as DNA, the CDR3 is TGTGCCAGCGCCAGCCATAACGGGGGCTACGAGCAGTACTTC.